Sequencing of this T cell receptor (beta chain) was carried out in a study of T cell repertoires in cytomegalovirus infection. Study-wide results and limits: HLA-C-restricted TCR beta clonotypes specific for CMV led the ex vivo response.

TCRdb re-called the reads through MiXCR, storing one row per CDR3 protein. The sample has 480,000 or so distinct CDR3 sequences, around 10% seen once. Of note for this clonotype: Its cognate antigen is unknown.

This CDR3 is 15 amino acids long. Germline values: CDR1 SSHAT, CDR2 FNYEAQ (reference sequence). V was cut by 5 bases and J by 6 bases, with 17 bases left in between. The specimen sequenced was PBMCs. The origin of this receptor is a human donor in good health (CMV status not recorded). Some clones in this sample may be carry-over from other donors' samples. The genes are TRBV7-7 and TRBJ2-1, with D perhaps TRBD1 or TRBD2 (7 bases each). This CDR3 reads CASSAGGAFGNEQFF. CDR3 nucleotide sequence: TGTGCCAGCAGCGCAGGGGGGGCTTTTGGCAATGAGCAGTTCTTC.